This T cell receptor (beta chain) was recovered during a study of metastatic and nonmetastatic thyroid tumors (dated by TCRdb to between 2020 and 2021). Background on the whole study: The researchers compared repertoires between peripheral blood samples and tumor or nodule tissue samples from patients with malignant or benign thyroid disease. Broader findings and caveats from the paper: In both blood and tumor samples, TCR beta diversity was reported to be significantly higher in malignant tumors than in benign nodules.

None of the patients had been given any treatment before thyroid surgery. Using T-cell receptor beta sequencing, the researchers looked back retrospectively at clinical samples from patients, gathered between about 2012 and 2019. Libraries were made using PCR. This sample was sequenced with an Illumina HiSeq 4000. The TCR beta-chain CDR3 region of each patient was profiled by high-throughput sequencing. The paper's data handling went like this. A classifier to discriminate distant-metastatic papillary thyroid cancer patients was built from CDR3 differences across clinicopathological groups. Repertoire diversity was assessed with the Shannon index, and tumor-blood repertoire similarity with the Morisita-Horn index. TCRdb's own reprocessing of the public reads used fastp at Q25 and MiXCR and kept productive beta chains. The authors' filters were not applied to this entry. This sample has some 29,000 clones in its table, and around a sixth of those were observed once. Approximately 4.4% of the sample goes to the ten largest clones.

At least ten counts were recorded for this clone. The clone's antigen remains unknown. Per-base qualities were not stored, and no clone one base away is much larger. Sample: blood. The source is a female donor with papillary thyroid cancer or a benign thyroid nodule (not recorded which). Some clones in this sample may be carry-over from other donors' samples.

The bases read TGTGCCAGCAGCCAGACAGGGGTCGACAATGAGCAGTTCTTC. It translates as CASSQTGVDNEQFF. The rearranged chain carries TRBV28 and TRBJ2-1, with 8 bases in between that match TRBD1. From the cysteine through the phenylalanine, the CDR3 covers 14 amino acids. Only the CDR3 region is kept as DNA, spanning 42 bases read in frame from base 1. The germline V gene yields MDHEN for CDR1 and SYDVKM for CDR2. Here V drops 6 bases and J drops 5 bases, and the junction holds 6 bases not matched to any gene.